The 13 T cell receptor beta chains presented below share a single source sample, sequenced in a study of long-term antiretroviral therapy in people with HIV. This was the immunoSEQ v3.0 assay at survey level. This table comes from immunoSEQ multiplex PCR, and its TCRdb copy is limited to in-frame clones, with some not included. The table has about 39,000 clones, around 85% seen once. Sequenced here: unsorted PBMCs, sampled 1.2 years after starting antiretroviral therapy. Every receptor here comes from a woman in her 50s with HIV.

The rearrangement links TRBV9 to TRBJ1-2; D remains unclear. The V end lost 0 bases, the J end lost 4 bases, and 13 bases lay between the germline ends. The CDR3 has 15 residues. Looked up from germline, CDR1 is SGDLS and CDR2 is YYNGEE. CDR3 sequence reads: CASSVGGRGSYGYTF. The CDR3 DNA reads as TGTGCCAGCAGCGTAGGCGGTCGGGGTTCCTATGGCTACACCTTC.

The rearrangement uses TRBV27 and TRBJ1-1; possible D gene TRBD1, 6 bases. This CDR3 is 13 amino acids long. Trimming removed 3 bases at V and 8 bases at J, with 13 bases between. Germline V lookup: CDR1 MNHEY, CDR2 SMNVEV (reference sequence). This CDR3 reads CASSLATGQEAFF. DNA for the CDR3: TGTGCCAGCAGTTTGGCGACAGGCCAGGAAGCTTTCTTT.

This chain joins TRBV5-6 and TRBJ2-1; 8 bases fit TRBD2. J was trimmed by 8 bases and V by 4 bases; bases with no gene match: 5. Germline CDR1 and CDR2: SGHDT and YYEEEE. The CDR3 has 13 amino acids. The chain's CDR3 is CASSVGLGDEQFF. CDR3 coding DNA: TGTGCCAGCAGCGTGGGACTAGGCGATGAGCAGTTCTTC.

This chain joins TRBV6-1 and TRBJ1-5; 8 nucleotides agree with TRBD1. V was clipped by 5 bases and J by 5 bases; unmatched bases: 8. Germline-derived CDR1 and CDR2 are MNHNS and SASEGT. The CDR3 contains 15 residues. The CDR3 nucleotides are TGTGCCAGCAGTTCCTGGACAGGGTCAGATCAGCCCCAGCATTTT. Its translation is CASSSWTGSDQPQHF.

The J gene is TRBJ1-6, the V gene TRBV5-6, with 10 nucleotides matching TRBD1. The CDR3 consists of 13 residues. Germline V gene data show CDR1 as SGHDT and CDR2 as YYEEEE. V was clipped by 6 bases and J by 10 bases; unmatched bases: 4. CDR3 sequence: CASTGQGGSPLHF. The CDR3 DNA reads TGTGCCAGCACCGGACAGGGGGGGTCACCCCTCCACTTT.

The chain joins TRBV6-1 to TRBJ2-7; possibly TRBD1 for D (6 bases). V lost 8 bases and J lost 5, with 10 bases in between. Germline V gene lookup returns CDR1 MNHNS and CDR2 SASEGT. CDR3 length: 11 amino acids. CDR3 nucleotides: TGTGCCAGCGGACAGATTAACGAGCAGTACTTC. It is translated as CASGQINEQYF.

The chain employs TRBV6-5 and TRBJ1-2; 11 bases are shared with TRBD1. In germline, CDR1 is MNHEY, CDR2 SVGAGI. The trim removed 7 bases at V and 7 bases at J, leaving 8 bases unmatched. The CDR3 covers 14 residues. As DNA, the CDR3 is TGTGCCAGCACCCAACGGGACAGGGGGGGTGGCTACACCTTC. It is translated as CASTQRDRGGGYTF.

The chain couples TRBV5-8 to TRBJ2-7, with TRBD2 as a possible D gene (5 bases). Germline CDR1 SGHTS, CDR2 YDEGEE. The CDR3 length is 15 residues. Trimming stripped 0 bases from V and 8 bases from J, with 18 bases between. The CDR3 sequence is CASSLGADPSGKQYF. In nucleotides, the CDR3 is TGTGCCAGCAGCTTGGGGGCGGACCCCTCGGGGAAGCAGTACTTC.

This chain links TRBV7-2 with TRBJ2-1; 7 bases are a match to TRBD1. J gave up 5 bases and V 3 bases, and 1 base lay outside the gene matches. The CDR3 has 13 amino acids. Looked up from germline, CDR1 is SGHTA and CDR2 is FQGNSA. CDR3 region: CASSLGQNNEQFF. DNA for the CDR3: TGTGCCAGCAGCTTGGGACAGAACAATGAGCAGTTCTTC.

This clone was observed a single time. The chain's CDR3 is CASSEWGRDYGYTF. CDR3 coding DNA: TGTGCCAGCAGTGAATGGGGGCGAGACTATGGCTACACCTTC. The V gene is TRBV2, the J gene TRBJ1-2; tentative D call: TRBD1 (6 bases). The CDR3 has 14 amino acids. Germline lookup yields CDR1 SNHLY and CDR2 FYNNEI. V was clipped by 2 bases and J by 3 bases, with 10 bases between them.

This chain joins TRBV6-1 and TRBJ1-2; maybe TRBD1 (6 bases). Trimming took 4 bases from V and 0 from J, leaving 12 bases between them. The length of the CDR3 is 15 residues. The germline V gene has CDR1 MNHNS and CDR2 SASEGT. The CDR3 bases are TGTGCCAGCAGTGTTCTGGACAGAGCTAACTATGGCTACACCTTC. This codes for CASSVLDRANYGYTF.

The gene calls are TRBV7-9 and TRBJ2-7, with D maybe TRBD2 (5 bases). The CDR3 has 12 residues. V was clipped by 3 bases and J by 7 bases, with 10 bases between them. Looked up from germline, CDR1 is SEHNR and CDR2 is FQNEAQ (reference sequence). In DNA, the CDR3 is TGTGCCAGCAGCTTCGGCAGGAGGGAGCAGTACTTC. Amino acids: CASSFGRREQYF.

V gene TRBV11-3 combines with J gene TRBJ2-1; 9 bases agree with TRBD1. This CDR3 spans 15 amino acids. The J segment lost 5 bases and the V segment lost 1 base, leaving 3 bases of the junction unmatched. Germline CDR1 and CDR2: SGHNT and YENEEA. CDR3 bases: TGTGCCAGCAGCTTAGGGACAGGGGCAAACAATGAGCAGTTCTTC. Amino acids: CASSLGTGANNEQFF.